The next 5 T cell receptor beta chains were all read from a single sample in a study of response to subunit inactivated influenza vaccine. MiXCR was run by TCRdb on the RT-PCR reads, yielding one entry per CDR3 protein. This repertoire shows hundreds of thousands of distinct CDR3 sequences, about 11% found once; its top ten account for approximately 11%. These same records also appear under a second study, on T cells expressing NK-cell markers. That report notes: Scientists made TCR beta cDNA using 5'RACE template switching with UMIs.

The sample in question was PBMCs from blood, obtained on the day of vaccination. These receptors all stem from a man between 50 and 59 years old who received an inactivated influenza vaccine.

Ten or more counts support this clonotype. This sequence joins TRBV12-3 or TRBV12-4 and TRBJ2-1; D might be TRBD1 or TRBD2, each matching 5 bases. The CDR3 covers 15 residues. The V end was cut by 0 bases, the J end by 2 bases, with 8 bases between. The CDR3 is CASSLAGVTYNEQFF. CDR3 nucleotides: TGTGCCAGCAGTTTAGCGGGGGTGACCTACAATGAGCAGTTCTTC.

This clonotype turned up a few times. The V gene is TRBV10-3, the J gene TRBJ1-2; 9 nucleotides align to TRBD1. Unmatched junction bases numbered 9, after V lost 3 bases and J lost 4 bases. Germline V gene sequence: CDR1 ENHRY, CDR2 SYGVKD. The CDR3 has 16 amino acids. CDR3 bases: TGTGCCATCAGTGACCGGGACAGGGAGGAACTCTATGGCTACACCTTC. Translation gives CAISDRDREELYGYTF.

The chain carries TRBV7-9 and TRBJ2-5; D may be TRBD1 (5 bases). Trimming took 3 bases from V and 5 from J, leaving 13 bases between them. Germline V lookup: CDR1 SEHNR, CDR2 FQNEAQ (reference sequence). The CDR3 extends over 14 amino acids. The CDR3 sequence is CASSFLSTVETQYF. The CDR3 DNA is TGTGCCAGCAGCTTTTTATCGACAGTGGAGACCCAGTACTTC.

This clonotype was counted many times. The chain combines TRBV20-1 with TRBJ2-2, with 7 bases that match TRBD1. Germline V gene sequence: CDR1 DFQATT, CDR2 SNEGSKA (reference sequence). The CDR3 spans 15 residues. With 3 bases clipped from V and 5 bases from J, the junction kept 9 bases outside the gene matches. CDR3 nucleotides: TGCAGTGCTAGGGGGACAGTGAGGCGGACCGGGGAGCTGTTTTTT. This sequence encodes CSARGTVRRTGELFF.

This clonotype was picked up a small number of times. This sequence joins TRBV10-3 and TRBJ2-2; 10 nucleotides agree with TRBD2. The CDR3 is 16 residues long. V dropped 7 bases and J dropped 5; count of bases not matched to a gene: 10. Germline CDR1 reads ENHRY; CDR2 reads SYGVKD. CDR3 DNA sequence: TGTGCCATCAAACCTAGCGGGAGTTTCTCGACCGGGGAGCTGTTTTTT. This encodes CAIKPSGSFSTGELFF.